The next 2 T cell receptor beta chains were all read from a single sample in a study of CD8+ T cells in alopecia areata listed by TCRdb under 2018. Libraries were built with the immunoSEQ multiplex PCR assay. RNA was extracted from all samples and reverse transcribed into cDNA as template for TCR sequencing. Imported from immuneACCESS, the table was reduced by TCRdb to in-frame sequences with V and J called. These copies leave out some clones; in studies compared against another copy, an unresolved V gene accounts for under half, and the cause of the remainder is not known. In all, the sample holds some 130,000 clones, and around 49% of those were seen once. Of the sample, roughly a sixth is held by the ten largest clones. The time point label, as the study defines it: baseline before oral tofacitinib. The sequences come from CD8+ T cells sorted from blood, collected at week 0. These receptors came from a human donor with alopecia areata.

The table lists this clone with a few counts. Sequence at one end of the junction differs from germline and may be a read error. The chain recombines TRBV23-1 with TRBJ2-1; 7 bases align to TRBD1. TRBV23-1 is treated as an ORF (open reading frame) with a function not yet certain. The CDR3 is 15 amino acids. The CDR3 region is CASSLEQGPYNEQFF. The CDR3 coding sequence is TGTGCCAGCAGCTTAGAACAGGGGCCCTACAATGAGCAGTTCTTC.

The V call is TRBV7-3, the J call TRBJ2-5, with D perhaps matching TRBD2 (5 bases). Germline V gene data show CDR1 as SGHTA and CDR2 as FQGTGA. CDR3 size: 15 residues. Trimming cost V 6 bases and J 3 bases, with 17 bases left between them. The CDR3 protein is CASSSSPRGEETQYF. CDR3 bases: TGTGCCAGCAGTTCCTCCCCCCGGGGAGAAGAGACCCAGTACTTC.